Each of the 29 T cell receptor beta chains below was sequenced from the same sample in a study of T cell repertoires in ileal Crohn's disease. Time point noted: inflamed ileum from the surgical specimen. Sequenced by immunoSEQ multiplex PCR; TCRdb stores in-frame clones only, minus some. This sample has approximately 16,000 clones, with roughly 90% found just once. The sample taken for sequencing was ileal tissue. The receptors shown here come from an adult with Crohn's disease.

The gene calls are TRBV27 and TRBJ2-7, with D perhaps TRBD1 or TRBD2 (5 bases each). This CDR3 contains 15 residues. Germline V gene sequence: CDR1 MNHEY, CDR2 SMNVEV (reference sequence). V gave up 0 bases and J gave up 1 base, with 10 bases separating them. CDR3 residues: CASSLSTEGSYEQYF. In DNA, the CDR3 is TGTGCCAGCAGTTTATCAACAGAGGGGTCCTACGAGCAGTACTTC.

The rearrangement uses TRBV6-1 and TRBJ1-2; no clear D. V lost 8 bases to trimming and J lost 4 bases, with 17 bases between them. The CDR3 has 14 residues. Germline CDR1 reads MNHNS; CDR2 reads SASEGT. This CDR3 reads CASLRREGGYGYTF. CDR3 bases: TGTGCCAGCCTAAGGCGGGAAGGAGGCTATGGCTACACCTTC.

The rearrangement links TRBV9 to TRBJ1-2; D is ambiguous. This CDR3 is built from 14 residues. With 0 bases removed from V and 2 bases from J, the gap between germline ends came to 8 bases. Germline V gene lookup returns CDR1 SGDLS and CDR2 YYNGEE. The CDR3 loop reads CASSVGSGNYGYTF. The CDR3 DNA follows: TGTGCCAGCAGCGTAGGATCGGGAAACTATGGCTACACCTTC. The whole variable domain, remainder taken from reference TRBV9 and TRBJ1-2, is DSGVTQTPKHLITATGQRVTLRCSPRSGDLSVYWYQQSLDQGLQFLIQYYNGEERAKGNILERFSAQQFPDLHSELNLSSLELGDSALYFCASSVGSGNYGYTFGSGTRLTVV.

The chain is built from TRBV9 and TRBJ1-2; D is perhaps TRBD1 (5 bases). The length of the CDR3 is 13 residues. Germline values: CDR1 SGDLS, CDR2 YYNGEE. Trimming removed 4 bases at V and 3 bases at J, with 10 bases between. In DNA, the CDR3 is TGTGCCAGCAGCTTCAGGGTTGACTATGGCTACACCTTC. This translates into CASSFRVDYGYTF.

The CDR3 loop is CASRTDPRGQGYTGELFF. The CDR3 coding sequence is TGTGCCAGCAGAACCGACCCCCGGGGACAGGGTTACACCGGGGAGCTGTTTTTT. The chain employs TRBV5-5 and TRBJ2-2, with 9 bases identical to TRBD1. V was clipped by 5 bases and J by 3 bases; unmatched bases: 14. The CDR3 contains 18 residues. Per the germline V gene, CDR1 is SGHKS and CDR2 is YYEKEE (reference sequence).

The rearrangement uses TRBV19 and TRBJ2-7; D may be TRBD1 (5 bases). The germline V gene has CDR1 LNHDA and CDR2 SQIVND (reference sequence). Deletions cut 3 bases from V and 3 bases from J, with 9 bases between. CDR3 size: 13 residues. The CDR3 protein is CASSMRQSYEQYF. The CDR3 nucleotides are TGTGCCAGTAGTATGCGACAGAGCTACGAGCAGTACTTC.

The V call is TRBV7-9, the J call TRBJ1-2; 8 nucleotides match TRBD1. The CDR3 has 13 residues. The V and J ends lost 5 bases and 9 bases, in that order; junction bases with no gene match: 8. Germline lookup yields CDR1 SEHNR and CDR2 FQNEAQ (reference sequence). In DNA form, the CDR3 reads TGTGCCAGCAGCCCTGGACAGGGAGGGAGCTACACCTTC. It yields the protein CASSPGQGGSYTF.

The rearrangement links TRBV5-6 to TRBJ2-1; 8 bases map to TRBD2. The CDR3 spans 14 residues. The trim removed 6 bases at V and 4 bases at J, leaving 6 bases unmatched. CDR1 and CDR2 from the germline V gene are SGHDT and YYEEEE. The CDR3 DNA reads as TGTGCCAGCAAAAGACTAGCGAGTTACAATGAGCAGTTCTTC. This gives the protein CASKRLASYNEQFF.

J is TRBJ1-2 and V is TRBV10-3, with D possibly TRBD1 on 6 matching bases. V lost 9 bases to trimming and J lost 0 bases, with 20 bases between them. The CDR3 contains 16 residues. In germline, CDR1 is ENHRY, CDR2 SYGVKD. The CDR3 DNA reads TGTGCCATACTTACTGATGACAGGACGGCTAACTATGGCTACACCTTC. Translated, it gives CAILTDDRTANYGYTF.

V usage is TRBV6-4 and J usage is TRBJ2-2; the D call may be TRBD1 or TRBD2 (7 bases each). Germline loops: CDR1 MRHNA, CDR2 SNTAGT. The V gene lost 2 bases and the J gene lost 4 bases, with 11 bases spanning the gap. The CDR3 consists of 15 residues. The CDR3 bases are TGTGCCAGCAGTGACACAGGGGAGGGCACCGGGGAGCTGTTTTTT. Residues: CASSDTGEGTGELFF.

V is TRBV5-8 and J is TRBJ2-7; D perhaps matches TRBD2 (7 bases). Germline lookup yields CDR1 SGHTS and CDR2 YDEGEE. The CDR3 runs 14 residues. V lost 4 bases and J 9 bases, leaving 20 bases between the germline ends. The CDR3 loop reads CASSIQGGPSGQYF. CDR3 coding DNA: TGTGCCAGCAGCATACAGGGAGGGCCCTCGGGGCAGTACTTC. The whole variable domain, remainder taken from reference TRBV5-8 and TRBJ2-7, is EAGVTQSPTHLIKTRGQQATLRCSPISGHTSVYWYQQALGLGLQFLLWYDEGEERNRGNFPPRFSGRQFPNYSSELNVNALELEDSALYLCASSIQGGPSGQYFGPGTRLTVT.

The chain uses TRBV5-1 and TRBJ1-2; D gene uncertain. CDR3 size: 13 residues. Per germline, CDR1 SGHRS and CDR2 YFSETQ. Trimming took off 0 bases at V and 2 bases at J, with 5 bases between the two ends. This CDR3 is CASSLAGNYGYTF. In nucleotides, the CDR3 is TGCGCCAGCAGCTTGGCCGGGAACTATGGCTACACCTTC.

The genes are TRBV6-1 and TRBJ1-3, with D possibly being TRBD1 (5 bases). The CDR3 totals 15 residues. CDR1 and CDR2 from the germline V gene are MNHNS and SASEGT. V lost 1 base to trimming and J lost 4 bases, with 11 bases between them. The CDR3 here is CASSEGDSGGNTIYF. The CDR3 nucleotides read TGTGCCAGCAGTGAAGGGGACTCTGGGGGAAACACCATATATTTT.

The chain combines TRBV6-1 with TRBJ2-7, with D possibly TRBD1 on 6 matching bases. The CDR3 length is 14 residues. V was pared by 1 base and J by 6 bases, with 13 bases between. CDR1 MNHNS and CDR2 SASEGT come from the germline V gene. CDR3 in amino acids: CASSEVAGVGEQYF. Here the CDR3 DNA reads TGTGCCAGCAGTGAAGTGGCAGGGGTAGGCGAGCAGTACTTC.

This clone has only one observation. This chain uses TRBV11-2 with TRBJ2-3; TRBD1 aligns across 8 bases. This CDR3 region has 17 residues. Germline V gene lookup returns CDR1 SGHAT and CDR2 FQNNGV. After removal of 2 bases from V and 1 base from J, the junction contained 8 bases not matched to a gene. The CDR3: CASSLPPRGLGTDTQYF. The CDR3 nucleotides read TGTGCCAGCAGCTTACCTCCCAGGGGGCTGGGCACAGATACGCAGTATTTT.

The chain links TRBV10-3 to TRBJ1-1; D is uncertain. From germline, CDR1 is ENHRY and CDR2 SYGVKD. With 11 bases removed from V and 10 bases from J, the gap between germline ends came to 11 bases. The CDR3 extends over 9 amino acids. CDR3 sequence reads: CAPLYRAFF. In DNA form, the CDR3 reads TGTGCCCCCCTCTATCGAGCTTTCTTT.

This chain links TRBV5-1 with TRBJ1-2; D remains unclear. V was trimmed by 0 bases and J by 5 bases, leaving 11 bases between them. CDR1 and CDR2 (germline): SGHRS, YFSETQ. This CDR3 is built from 14 residues. This CDR3 is CASSLERSEYGYTF. DNA for the CDR3: TGCGCCAGCAGCTTGGAAAGGTCGGAATATGGCTACACCTTC.

The rearrangement links TRBV10-3 to TRBJ2-5, with 11 bases lining up with TRBD2. V gave up 5 bases and J gave up 6 bases; unmatched junction bases: 8. The germline gives CDR1 ENHRY, CDR2 SYGVKD. This CDR3 has 15 amino acids. CDR3 protein: CAISFSSGGLKTQYF. The CDR3 DNA sequence: TGTGCCATCAGTTTCTCTAGCGGGGGGCTAAAGACCCAGTACTTC.

The chain carries TRBV19 and TRBJ2-6; no clear D. V shed 5 bases and J shed 4 bases, with 9 bases lying between them. The CDR3 has 14 amino acids. Germline lookup yields CDR1 LNHDA and CDR2 SQIVND (reference sequence). The CDR3 reads CASSGWVGANVLTF. CDR3 sequence (DNA): TGTGCCAGTAGTGGGTGGGTGGGGGCCAACGTCCTGACTTTC.

V gene TRBV5-4 combines with J gene TRBJ2-7, with a possible D match to TRBD2 (5 bases). V was cut by 4 bases and J by 5 bases, with 16 bases left in between. The CDR3 runs 14 residues. Germline CDR1 reads SGHNT; CDR2 reads YYREEE (reference sequence). CDR3: CASSQDWTSHEQYF. CDR3 coding DNA: TGTGCCAGCAGCCAGGACTGGACTTCTCACGAGCAGTACTTC.

V is TRBV11-1 and J is TRBJ2-3; TRBD1 agrees at 7 bases. V was pared by 5 bases and J by 1 base, with 6 bases of the junction left unmatched. This CDR3 region has 15 residues. Germline V CDR1 and CDR2: SGHAT, FQDESV (reference sequence). In DNA form, the CDR3 reads TGTGCCAGCAGCCCGGGACAGCTGGGCACAGATACGCAGTATTTT. Amino acids: CASSPGQLGTDTQYF.

The V call is TRBV7-3, the J call TRBJ2-2; 10 nucleotides line up with TRBD2. CDR1 is SGHTA and CDR2 is FQGTGA in the germline V gene. With 4 bases clipped from V and 5 bases from J, the junction kept 7 bases outside the gene matches. This CDR3 has 16 amino acids. As DNA, the CDR3 is TGTGCCAGCAGCTCCTTAGCGGGGGGAGAAACCGGGGAGCTGTTTTTT. Its protein is CASSSLAGGETGELFF.

The V gene is TRBV4-2, the J gene TRBJ2-1; 11 bases align to TRBD2. CDR1 LGHNA and CDR2 YNFKEQ come from the germline V gene. The CDR3 loop spans 16 amino acids. V was pared by 1 base and J by 9 bases, with 8 bases of the junction left unmatched. The CDR3 here is CASSQGLAGGQGEQFF. CDR3 nucleotide sequence: TGTGCCAGCAGCCAAGGGCTAGCGGGGGGTCAGGGTGAGCAGTTCTTC.

As for this clone: The junction and the germline gene differ at one end; a read error may be behind it. This chain uses TRBV23-1 with TRBJ2-5; the D gene is possibly TRBD2 (7 bases). TRBV23-1 is placed among ORFs of uncertain function. This CDR3 is built from 11 residues. The CDR3 DNA reads TGTATAGGGGGGGCTCAAGAGACCCAGTACTTC. Translated: CIGGAQETQYF.

V and J are TRBV19 and TRBJ2-7, with 10 positions matching TRBD1. The CDR3 extends over 15 amino acids. Germline V gene data show CDR1 as LNHDA and CDR2 as SQIVND (reference sequence). V lost 6 bases, J lost 4 bases, and 9 bases stayed unmatched. The CDR3 protein is CASSHPGQGVYEQYF. Written as DNA, the CDR3 is TGTGCCAGTAGCCACCCAGGACAGGGGGTTTACGAGCAGTACTTC.

The chain uses TRBV6-1 and TRBJ1-5; no firm D call. The CDR3 is made up of 14 amino acids. The V and J ends lost 4 bases and 4 bases respectively, with 11 bases between them. Germline lookup yields CDR1 MNHNS and CDR2 SASEGT. CDR3: CASSASPGNQPQHF. CDR3 DNA sequence: TGTGCCAGCAGTGCTTCCCCGGGGAATCAGCCCCAGCATTTT.

The V gene is TRBV5-1, the J gene TRBJ2-7; 12 nucleotides agree with TRBD2. The germline CDR1 and CDR2 sequences are SGHRS and YFSETQ. Unmatched junction bases numbered 3, after V lost 4 bases and J lost 1 base. The CDR3 runs 15 residues. This CDR3 is CASSLAGGRSYEQYF. DNA of the CDR3: TGCGCCAGCAGCCTAGCGGGGGGGCGGTCCTACGAGCAGTACTTC.

This clone was seen once. The chain employs TRBV19 and TRBJ1-2; D is ambiguous. The CDR3 has 14 residues. Looked up from germline, CDR1 is LNHDA and CDR2 is SQIVND (reference sequence). Trimming left V 7 bases short and J 2 bases short, with 14 bases between. The CDR3 spells CASTPRRQNYGYTF. The CDR3 region has the DNA TGTGCCAGTACCCCTAGACGGCAAAACTATGGCTACACCTTC.

This chain uses TRBV10-3 with TRBJ1-4, with 9 bases identical to TRBD1. V gave up 4 bases and J gave up 3 bases; unmatched junction bases: 9. The CDR3 has 17 residues. Germline assignment: CDR1 ENHRY and CDR2 SYGVKD. The chain's CDR3 is CAISVGTGSRSNEKLFF. The CDR3 DNA follows: TGTGCCATCAGTGTTGGGACAGGGAGTCGGTCTAATGAAAAACTGTTTTTT.